The present TCR beta chain was sequenced within a study of post-analysis software for immune sequencing data. Prepared libraries of TCR beta cDNA carried unique molecular identifiers. Researchers reported roughly 0.5 million cDNA molecules coming from 1 to 10 million T cells. In TCRdb, the PCR reads were re-called with MiXCR into one record per CDR3 protein. The repertoire holds fewer than 850,000 distinct CDR3 sequences, roughly 27% seen once, with approximately 0.55% in the top ten. With respect to this clonotype: Its antigen is undetermined.

Study-wide results and caveats: When the samples were clustered directly with F measure, those that had been prepared in the same batch showed strong co-clustering.

The receptor was isolated from a girl aged 10-17 years with multiple sclerosis. The sequenced sample consisted of blood.

Here the CDR3 DNA reads TGTGCCAGCAGTTCCATCACAGGGACGGTTGGCTACACCTTC. Its translation is CASSSITGTVGYTF. This chain links TRBV27 with TRBJ1-2, with D perhaps matching TRBD1 (6 bases). The CDR3 has 14 amino acids. From germline, CDR1 is MNHEY and CDR2 SMNVEV (reference sequence). With 4 bases removed from V and 7 bases from J, the gap between germline ends came to 16 bases.